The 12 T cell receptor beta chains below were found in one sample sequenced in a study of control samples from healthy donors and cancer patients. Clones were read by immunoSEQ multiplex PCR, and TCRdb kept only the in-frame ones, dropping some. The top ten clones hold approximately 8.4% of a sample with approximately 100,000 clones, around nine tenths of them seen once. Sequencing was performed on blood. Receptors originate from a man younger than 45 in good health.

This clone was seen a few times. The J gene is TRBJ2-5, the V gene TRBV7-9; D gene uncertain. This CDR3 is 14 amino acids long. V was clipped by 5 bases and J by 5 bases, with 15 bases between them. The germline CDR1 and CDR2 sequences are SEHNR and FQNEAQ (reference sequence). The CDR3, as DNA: TGTGCCAGCAGCATCTACAGAGACGAGGAGACCCAGTACTTC. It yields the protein CASSIYRDEETQYF. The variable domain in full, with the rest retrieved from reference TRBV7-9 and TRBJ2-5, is DTGVSQNPRHKITKRGQNVTFRCDPISEHNRLYWYRQTLGQGPEFLTYFQNEAQLEKSRLLSDRFSAERPKGSFSTLEIQRTEQGDSAMYLCASSIYRDEETQYFGPGTRLLVL.

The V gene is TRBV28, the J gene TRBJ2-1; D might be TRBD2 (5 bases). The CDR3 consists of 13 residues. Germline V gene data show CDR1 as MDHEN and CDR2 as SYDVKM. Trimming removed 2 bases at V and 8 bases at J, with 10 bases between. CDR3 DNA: TGTGCCAGCAGTTTACGGGGTCTCGATGAGCAGTTCTTC. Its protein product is CASSLRGLDEQFF.

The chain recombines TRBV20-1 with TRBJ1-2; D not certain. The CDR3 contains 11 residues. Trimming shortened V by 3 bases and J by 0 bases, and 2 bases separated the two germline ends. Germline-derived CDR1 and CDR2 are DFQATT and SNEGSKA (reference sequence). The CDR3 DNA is TGCAGTGCTAGTACTAACTATGGCTACACCTTC. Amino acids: CSASTNYGYTF.

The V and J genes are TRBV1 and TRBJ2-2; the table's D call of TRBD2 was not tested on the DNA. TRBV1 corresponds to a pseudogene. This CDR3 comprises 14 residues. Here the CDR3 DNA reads TGCACCAGCAGCCAAGATTGGAGCACCGGGGAGCTGTTTTTT. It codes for CTSSQDWSTGELFF.

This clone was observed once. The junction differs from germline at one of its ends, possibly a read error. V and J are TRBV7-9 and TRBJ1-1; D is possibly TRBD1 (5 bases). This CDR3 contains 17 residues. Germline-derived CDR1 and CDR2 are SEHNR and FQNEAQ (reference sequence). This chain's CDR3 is CASIEMGGISAPTEVFF. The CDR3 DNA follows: TGTGCCAGCATCGAAATGGGGGGGATTTCGGCGCCCACTGAAGTTTTCTTT.

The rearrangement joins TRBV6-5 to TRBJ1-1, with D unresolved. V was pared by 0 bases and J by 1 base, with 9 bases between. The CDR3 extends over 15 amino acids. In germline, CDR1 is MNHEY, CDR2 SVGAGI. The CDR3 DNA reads TGTGCCAGCAGTTACTCGAGGTGGGGGAACACTGAAGCTTTCTTT. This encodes CASSYSRWGNTEAFF.

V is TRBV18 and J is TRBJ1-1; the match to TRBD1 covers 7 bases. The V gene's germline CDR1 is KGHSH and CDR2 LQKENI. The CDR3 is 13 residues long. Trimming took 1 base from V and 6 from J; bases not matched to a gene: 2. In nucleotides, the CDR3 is TGTGCCAGCTCACCACGACAGGGCCCTGAAGCTTTCTTT. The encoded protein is CASSPRQGPEAFF.

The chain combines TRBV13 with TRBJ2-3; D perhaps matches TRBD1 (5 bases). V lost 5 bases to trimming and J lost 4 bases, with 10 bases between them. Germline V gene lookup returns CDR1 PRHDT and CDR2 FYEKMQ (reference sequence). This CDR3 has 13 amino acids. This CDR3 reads CASSPGKADTQYF. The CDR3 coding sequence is TGTGCCAGCAGCCCAGGGAAAGCAGATACGCAGTATTTT. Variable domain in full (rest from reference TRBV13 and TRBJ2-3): AAGVIQSPRHLIKEKRETATLKCYPIPRHDTVYWYQQGPGQDPQFLISFYEKMQSDKGSIPDRFSAQQFSDYHSELNMSSLELGDSALYFCASSPGKADTQYFGPGTRLTVL.

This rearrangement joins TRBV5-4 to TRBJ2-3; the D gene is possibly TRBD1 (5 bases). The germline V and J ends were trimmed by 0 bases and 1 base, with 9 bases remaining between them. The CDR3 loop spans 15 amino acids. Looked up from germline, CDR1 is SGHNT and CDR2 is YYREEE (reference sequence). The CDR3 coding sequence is TGTGCCAGCAGCTTGGCCGGCAGGGGCACAGATACGCAGTATTTT. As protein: CASSLAGRGTDTQYF.

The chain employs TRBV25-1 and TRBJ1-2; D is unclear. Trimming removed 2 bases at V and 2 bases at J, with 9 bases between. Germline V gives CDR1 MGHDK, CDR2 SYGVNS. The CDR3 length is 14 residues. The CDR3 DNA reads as TGTGCCAGCAGTGAAAATTGGGCCAACTATGGCTACACCTTC. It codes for CASSENWANYGYTF.

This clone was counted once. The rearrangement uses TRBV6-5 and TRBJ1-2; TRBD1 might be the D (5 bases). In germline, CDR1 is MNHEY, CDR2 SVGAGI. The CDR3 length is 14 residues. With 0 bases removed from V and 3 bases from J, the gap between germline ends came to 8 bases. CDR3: CASSYSIRDYGYTF. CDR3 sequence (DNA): TGTGCCAGCAGTTACTCGATCAGGGACTATGGCTACACCTTC.

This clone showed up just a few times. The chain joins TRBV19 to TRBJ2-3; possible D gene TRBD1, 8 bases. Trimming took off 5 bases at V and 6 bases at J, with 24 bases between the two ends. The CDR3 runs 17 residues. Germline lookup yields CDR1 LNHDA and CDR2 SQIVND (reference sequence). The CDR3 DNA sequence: TGTGCCAGTAGTGCGACCTCCGGGACAGGACTAGTTGATACGCAGTATTTT. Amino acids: CASSATSGTGLVDTQYF. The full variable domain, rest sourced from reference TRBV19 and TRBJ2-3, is DGGITQSPKYLFRKEGQNVTLSCEQNLNHDAMYWYRQDPGQGLRLIYYSQIVNDFQKGDIAEGYSVSREKKESFPLTVTSAQKNPTAFYLCASSATSGTGLVDTQYFGPGTRLTVL.